A selection of T cell receptor beta chains follows, all from one sample in a study of Ad26.COV2.S vaccination and SARS-CoV-2 variants. Only in-frame clones appear in the TCRdb table, and some are missing; sequencing was by immunoSEQ multiplex PCR. The repertoire holds approximately 400,000 clones, with approximately 85% as singletons. The sample consisted of peripheral blood, taken in a trial of Ad26.COV2.S vaccine versus placebo. These receptors all stem from a person between 18 and 65 years old who received the Ad26.COV2.S COVID-19 vaccine or a placebo. The CDR3 runs from the conserved cysteine through the conserved F or W. The D gene is left open where the match is weak. Some rows mark clone size as missing; the rest say once, few, many or name a class of expanded clone.

j_gene,d_gene,abundance,v_gene,CDR3aa,CDR3nt
TRBJ2-7,-,once,TRBV4-3,CASSQQGSSSYEQYF,TGCGCCAGCAGCCAACAGGGGAGTTCCTCCTACGAGCAGTACTTC
TRBJ2-7,TRBD2,-,TRBV11-2,CASSRTSGGTSSYEQYF,TGTGCCAGCAGCCGGACTAGCGGGGGGACCAGCTCCTACGAGCAGTACTTC
TRBJ2-3,-,-,TRBV5-5,CASSVSTDTQYF,TGTGCCAGCAGCGTTAGCACAGATACGCAGTATTTT
TRBJ1-2,TRBD1,-,TRBV19,CASSMRQGYYGYTF,TGTGCCAGTAGTATGCGACAGGGGTATTATGGCTACACCTTC
TRBJ2-3,-,-,TRBV7-9,CASSLRAGPTDTQYF,TGTGCCAGCAGCTTAAGGGCAGGGCCCACAGATACGCAGTATTTT
TRBJ2-1,TRBD2,-,TRBV3-1/TRBV3-2,CASSQAGGGNYNEQFF,TGTGCCAGCAGCCAAGCAGGCGGGGGGAACTACAATGAGCAGTTCTTC
TRBJ2-7,-,-,TRBV6-5,CASSPTYGSYEQYF,TGTGCCAGCAGTCCCACTTATGGTTCCTACGAGCAGTACTTC
TRBJ2-1,-,once,TRBV7-6,CASSLALAEYSYNEQFF,TGTGCCAGCAGCTTAGCATTAGCGGAGTACTCCTACAATGAGCAGTTCTTC
TRBJ2-7,-,-,TRBV10-1,CASSELGHEQYF,TGCGCCAGCAGTGAGCTAGGGCACGAGCAGTACTTC
TRBJ1-1,-,-,TRBV4-3,CASSQIEGGTEAFF,TGCGCCAGCAGCCAGATTGAGGGGGGCACTGAAGCTTTCTTT
TRBJ1-5,-,-,TRBV7-9,CASSFKGGGQPQHF,TGTGCCAGCAGTTTTAAAGGGGGGGGTCAGCCCCAGCATTTT
TRBJ1-1,-,once,TRBV18,CASSPLPRATEAFF,TGTGCCAGCTCACCATTACCCAGGGCCACTGAAGCTTTCTTT
TRBJ1-5,TRBD1,-,TRBV4-3,CASSRSGTGDQPQHF,TGCGCCAGCAGCCGATCCGGGACAGGGGATCAGCCCCAGCATTTT
TRBJ2-3,-,-,TRBV5-1,CASSLGSGASTDTQYF,TGCGCCAGCAGCTTGGGGTCGGGGGCTTCCACAGATACGCAGTATTTT
TRBJ1-5,TRBD1,-,TRBV5-8,CASSKRRDRGQPQHF,TGTGCCAGCAGCAAACGACGGGACAGGGGACAGCCCCAGCATTTT
TRBJ1-5,TRBD1,-,TRBV5-4,CASSLGGTGDQPQHF,TGTGCCAGCAGCTTGGGGGGGACAGGGGATCAGCCCCAGCATTTT
TRBJ2-7,TRBD2,-,TRBV4-1,CASSPGLAYEQYF,TGCGCCAGCAGCCCGGGACTAGCGTACGAGCAGTACTTC
TRBJ2-7,-,once,TRBV6-5,CASRTSGQNYEQYF,TGTGCCAGCAGGACTTCTGGACAGAACTACGAGCAGTACTTC
TRBJ1-5,-,-,TRBV28,CASSSKLGVQPQHF,TGTGCCAGCAGTTCCAAATTAGGGGTTCAGCCCCAGCATTTT
TRBJ2-7,-,-,TRBV5-1,CASSLVPQREQYF,TGCGCCAGCAGCTTGGTACCTCAGCGCGAGCAGTACTTC
TRBJ1-4,-,-,TRBV5-8,CASSQDGEKLFF,TGTGCCAGCAGTCAGGACGGCGAAAAACTGTTTTTT
TRBJ2-3,TRBD2,-,TRBV6-2/TRBV6-3,CASSTGTSGSWADTQYF,TGTGCCAGCAGCACCGGGACTAGCGGGAGTTGGGCAGATACGCAGTATTTT
TRBJ2-7,-,-,TRBV2,CASSEGITAYEQYF,TGTGCCAGCAGTGAGGGCATCACGGCCTACGAGCAGTACTTC
TRBJ1-1,-,-,TRBV6-5,CASSPGENTEAFF,TGTGCCAGCTCTCCAGGGGAAAACACTGAAGCTTTCTTT
TRBJ1-1,TRBD1,once,TRBV9,CASSVVTRDRHLLGPEAFF,TGTGCCAGCAGCGTAGTGACTAGGGACAGGCACTTACTGGGGCCTGAAGCTTTCTTT
TRBJ2-4,-,-,TRBV29-1,CSVEVDRVVGKNIQYF,TGCAGCGTTGAAGTGGACCGGGTGGTGGGCAAAAACATTCAGTACTTC
TRBJ2-2,-,-,TRBV6-5,CASRRGLKNTGELFF,TGTGCCAGCAGGCGAGGACTAAAGAACACCGGGGAGCTGTTTTTT
TRBJ2-2,-,-,TRBV21-1,CASSKEMGRNTGELFF,TGTGCCAGCAGCAAAGAGATGGGTAGGAACACCGGGGAGCTGTTTTTT
TRBJ1-1,-,-,TRBV28,CASRVGSTEAFF,TGTGCCAGCAGGGTGGGCAGCACTGAAGCTTTCTTT
TRBJ2-3,-,-,TRBV12-3/TRBV12-4,CASSQNTDTQYF,TGTGCCAGCAGCCAAAACACAGATACGCAGTATTTT
TRBJ2-2,-,-,TRBV30,CALRSRGSGELFF,TGTGCCTTACGTTCCAGGGGCAGCGGGGAGCTGTTTTTT
TRBJ2-1,TRBD1,-,TRBV7-9,CASSFRQGTYNEQFF,TGTGCCAGCAGCTTTAGACAGGGGACCTACAATGAGCAGTTCTTC
TRBJ2-1,-,-,TRBV5-6,CASSLGIYNEQFF,TGTGCCAGCAGCTTGGGGATCTACAATGAGCAGTTCTTC
TRBJ2-3,-,-,TRBV16,CASSQFGGVEQYF,TGTGCCAGCAGCCAATTCGGAGGGGTGGAGCAGTATTTT
TRBJ2-2,-,-,TRBV3-1/TRBV3-2,CASSQDGEGVLTGELFF,TGTGCCAGCAGCCAAGATGGGGAGGGGGTATTGACCGGGGAGCTGTTTTTT
TRBJ1-2,TRBD1,-,TRBV6-5,CASSRQGYGYTF,TGTGCCAGCAGCCGACAGGGGTATGGCTACACCTTC
TRBJ1-1,-,-,TRBV7-8,CASSLPGGAGWGTEAFF,TGTGCCAGCAGCTTGCCCGGTGGAGCCGGGTGGGGCACTGAAGCTTTCTTT
TRBJ2-1,-,-,TRBV19,CASTRGPHNNEQFF,TGTGCCAGTACCCGGGGCCCCCATAACAATGAGCAGTTCTTC
TRBJ2-1,-,once,TRBV18,CASSPLTPTEKDQQFF,TGTGCCAGCTCACCCCTCACCCCGACAGAAAAGGATCAGCAGTTCTTC
TRBJ2-1,-,-,TRBV7-2,CASSQGRLFNEQFF,TGTGCCAGCAGCCAAGGGAGGCTCTTCAATGAGCAGTTCTTC
TRBJ1-3,-,-,TRBV7-9,CASSSQLNSGNTIYF,TGTGCCAGCAGCTCCCAACTGAACTCTGGAAACACCATATATTTT
TRBJ2-5,TRBD1,-,TRBV7-7,CASSPSTGLGETQYF,TGTGCTAGCAGCCCCTCGACAGGGTTAGGGGAGACCCAGTACTTC
TRBJ2-7,TRBD1,-,TRBV30,CAWSPRTGEQYF,TGTGCCTGGAGTCCAAGGACAGGCGAGCAGTACTTC
TRBJ1-1,-,-,TRBV7-8,CASSTDGGTEAFF,TGTGCCAGCAGCACGGACGGGGGGACTGAAGCTTTCTTT